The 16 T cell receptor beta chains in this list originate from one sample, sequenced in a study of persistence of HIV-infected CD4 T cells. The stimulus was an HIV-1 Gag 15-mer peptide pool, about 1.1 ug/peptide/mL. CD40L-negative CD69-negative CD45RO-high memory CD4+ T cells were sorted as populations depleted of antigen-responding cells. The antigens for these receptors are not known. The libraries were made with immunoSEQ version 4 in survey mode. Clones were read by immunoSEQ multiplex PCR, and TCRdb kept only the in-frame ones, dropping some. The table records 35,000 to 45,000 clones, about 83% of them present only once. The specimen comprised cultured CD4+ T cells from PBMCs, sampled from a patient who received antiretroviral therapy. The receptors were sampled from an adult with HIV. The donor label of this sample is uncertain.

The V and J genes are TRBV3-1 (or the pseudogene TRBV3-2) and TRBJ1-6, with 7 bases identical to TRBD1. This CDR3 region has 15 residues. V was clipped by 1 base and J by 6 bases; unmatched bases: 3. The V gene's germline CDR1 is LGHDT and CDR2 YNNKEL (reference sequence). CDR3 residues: CASSQGTGFNSPLHF. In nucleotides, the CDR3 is TGTGCCAGCAGCCAAGGGACAGGTTTTAATTCACCCCTCCACTTT.

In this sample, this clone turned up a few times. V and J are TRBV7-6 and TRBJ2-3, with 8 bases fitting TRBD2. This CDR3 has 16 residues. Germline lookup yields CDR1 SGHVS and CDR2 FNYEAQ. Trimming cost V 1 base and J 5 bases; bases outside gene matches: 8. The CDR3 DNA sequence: TGTGCCAGCAGCTTAGATACGGGGGGGCCCGAAGATACGCAGTATTTT. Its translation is CASSLDTGGPEDTQYF.

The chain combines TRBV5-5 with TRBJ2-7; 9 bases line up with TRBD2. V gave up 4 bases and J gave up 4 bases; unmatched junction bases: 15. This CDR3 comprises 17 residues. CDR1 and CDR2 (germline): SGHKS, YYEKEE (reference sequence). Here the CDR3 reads CASSDGPRGGASYEQYF. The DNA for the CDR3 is TGTGCCAGCAGCGACGGGCCTCGCGGGGGGGCCTCTTACGAGCAGTACTTC.

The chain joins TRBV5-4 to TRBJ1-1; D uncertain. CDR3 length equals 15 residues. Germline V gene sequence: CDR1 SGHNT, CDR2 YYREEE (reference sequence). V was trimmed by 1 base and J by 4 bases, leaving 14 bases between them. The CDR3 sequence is CASSLFGIRATEAFF. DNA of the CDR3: TGTGCCAGCAGCTTGTTCGGAATCCGGGCCACTGAAGCTTTCTTT. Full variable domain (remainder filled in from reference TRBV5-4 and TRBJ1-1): ETGVTQSPTHLIKTRGQQVTLRCSSQSGHNTVSWYQQALGQGPQFIFQYYREEENGRGNFPPRFSGLQFPNYSSELNVNALELDDSALYLCASSLFGIRATEAFFGQGTRLTVV.

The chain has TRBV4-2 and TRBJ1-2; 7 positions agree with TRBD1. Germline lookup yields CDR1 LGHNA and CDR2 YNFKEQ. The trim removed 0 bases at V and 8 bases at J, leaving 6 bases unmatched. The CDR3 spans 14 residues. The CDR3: CASSQDPGGRGYTF. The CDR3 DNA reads TGTGCCAGCAGCCAAGATCCAGGGGGTAGAGGCTACACCTTC.

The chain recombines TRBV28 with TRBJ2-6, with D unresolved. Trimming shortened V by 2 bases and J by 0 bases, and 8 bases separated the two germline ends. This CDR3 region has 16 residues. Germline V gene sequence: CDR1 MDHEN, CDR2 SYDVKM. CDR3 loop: CASSLRRSSGANVLTF. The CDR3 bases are TGTGCCAGCAGTTTACGAAGGAGCTCTGGGGCCAACGTCCTGACTTTC. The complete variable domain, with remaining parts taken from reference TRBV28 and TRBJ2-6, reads DVKVTQSSRYLVKRTGEKVFLECVQDMDHENMFWYRQDPGLGLRLIYFSYDVKMKEKGDIPEGYSVSREKKERFSLILESASTNQTSMYLCASSLRRSSGANVLTFGAGSRLTVL.

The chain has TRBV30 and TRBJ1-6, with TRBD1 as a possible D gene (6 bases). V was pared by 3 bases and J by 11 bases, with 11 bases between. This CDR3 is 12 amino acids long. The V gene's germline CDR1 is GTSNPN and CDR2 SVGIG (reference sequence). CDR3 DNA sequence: TGTGCCTGGAGGGCAGGGGCGACACCCCTCCACTTT. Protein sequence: CAWRAGATPLHF.

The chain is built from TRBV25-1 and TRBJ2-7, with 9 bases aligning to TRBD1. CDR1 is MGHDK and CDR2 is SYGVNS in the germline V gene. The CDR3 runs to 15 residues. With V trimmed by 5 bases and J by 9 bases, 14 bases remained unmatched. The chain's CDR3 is CASSTPGTGRGGQYF. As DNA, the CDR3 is TGTGCCAGCAGTACCCCCGGGACAGGGAGGGGGGGGCAGTACTTC.

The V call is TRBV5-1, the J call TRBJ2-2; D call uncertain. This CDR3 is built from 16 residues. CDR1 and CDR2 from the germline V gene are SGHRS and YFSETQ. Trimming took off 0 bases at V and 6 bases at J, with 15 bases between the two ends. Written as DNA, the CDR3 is TGCGCCAGCAGCTTGGGTGCCCGTGGGGTATCCGGGGAGCTGTTTTTT. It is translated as CASSLGARGVSGELFF. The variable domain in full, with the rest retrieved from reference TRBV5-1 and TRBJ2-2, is KAGVTQTPRYLIKTRGQQVTLSCSPISGHRSVSWYQQTPGQGLQFLFEYFSETQRNKGNFPGRFSGRQFSNSRSEMNVSTLELGDSALYLCASSLGARGVSGELFFGEGSRLTVL.

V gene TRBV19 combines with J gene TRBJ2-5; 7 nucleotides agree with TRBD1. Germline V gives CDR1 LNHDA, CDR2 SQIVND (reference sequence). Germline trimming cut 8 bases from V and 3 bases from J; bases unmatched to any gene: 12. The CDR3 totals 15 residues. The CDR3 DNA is TGTGCCAGTGGACGGGACAGCGACCGAGAAGAGACCCAGTACTTC. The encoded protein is CASGRDSDREETQYF. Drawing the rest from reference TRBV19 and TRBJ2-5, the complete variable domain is DGGITQSPKYLFRKEGQNVTLSCEQNLNHDAMYWYRQDPGQGLRLIYYSQIVNDFQKGDIAEGYSVSREKKESFPLTVTSAQKNPTAFYLCASGRDSDREETQYFGPGTRLLVL.

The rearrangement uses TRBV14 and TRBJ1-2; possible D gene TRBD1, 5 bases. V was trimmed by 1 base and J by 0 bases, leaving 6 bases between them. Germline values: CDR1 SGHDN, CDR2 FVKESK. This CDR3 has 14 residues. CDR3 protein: CASSQAQANYGYTF. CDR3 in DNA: TGTGCCAGCAGCCAAGCACAGGCTAACTATGGCTACACCTTC.

This CDR3 is CASSPRGAGMNEQFF. CDR3 nucleotides: TGTGCCAGCAGTCCTCGCGGGGCGGGTATGAATGAGCAGTTCTTC. The rearrangement links TRBV6-5 to TRBJ2-1, with D maybe TRBD2 (6 bases). The CDR3 loop spans 15 amino acids. Germline V gene sequence: CDR1 MNHEY, CDR2 SVGAGI. Trimming stripped 5 bases from V and 7 bases from J, with 18 bases between.

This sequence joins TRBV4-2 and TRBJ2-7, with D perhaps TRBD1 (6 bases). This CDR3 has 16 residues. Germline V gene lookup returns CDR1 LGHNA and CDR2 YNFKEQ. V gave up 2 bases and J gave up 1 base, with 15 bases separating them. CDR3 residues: CASSQQPGTLSYEQYF. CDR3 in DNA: TGTGCCAGCAGCCAACAACCCGGGACATTGTCCTACGAGCAGTACTTC.

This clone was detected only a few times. In DNA, the CDR3 is TGCGCCAGCAGTGGGACTAGCGGGGGGGTATACGAGCAGTACTTC. It translates to CASSGTSGGVYEQYF. The gene calls are TRBV10-2 and TRBJ2-7; 15 positions match TRBD2. CDR1 and CDR2 from the germline V gene are WSHSY and SAAADI. J gave up 4 bases and V 4 bases, and 2 bases lay outside the gene matches. CDR3 length equals 15 residues.

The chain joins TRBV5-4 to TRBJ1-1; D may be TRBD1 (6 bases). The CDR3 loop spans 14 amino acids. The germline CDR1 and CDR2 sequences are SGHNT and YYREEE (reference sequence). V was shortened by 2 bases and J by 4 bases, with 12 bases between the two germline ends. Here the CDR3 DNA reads TGTGCCAGCAGCTTAGGGCCAGGGGCCACTGAAGCTTTCTTT. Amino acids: CASSLGPGATEAFF.

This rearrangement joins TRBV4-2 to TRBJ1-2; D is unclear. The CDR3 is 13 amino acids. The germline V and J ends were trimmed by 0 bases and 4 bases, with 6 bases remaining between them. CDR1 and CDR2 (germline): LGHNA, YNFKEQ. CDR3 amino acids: CASSQDPVYGYTF. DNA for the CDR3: TGTGCCAGCAGCCAAGATCCAGTCTATGGCTACACCTTC.